This T cell receptor beta chain is from a study of T cell changes during pregnancy in multiple sclerosis. The method was immunoSEQ multiplex PCR; TCRdb's version includes in-frame clones alone and lacks a portion of them. Here the sample spans tens of thousands of clones, 92% being singletons. The CDR3 sequence is 15 residues long. Germline loops: CDR1 SGDLS, CDR2 YYNGEE. V lost 0 bases to trimming and J lost 3 bases, with 9 bases between them. The specimen comprised CD4+ T cells from peripheral blood mononuclear cells, sampled in the second trimester of pregnancy. The rearrangement uses TRBV9 and TRBJ1-4, with D perhaps TRBD1 (6 bases). The source is a female donor with multiple sclerosis, enrolled in a pregnancy study. The chain's CDR3 is CASSVGTVSNEKLFF. Here the CDR3 DNA reads TGTGCCAGCAGCGTAGGGACAGTTTCTAATGAAAAACTGTTTTTT.